The next 22 T cell receptor beta chains were all read from a single sample in a study of shared clonotypes between healthy human individuals. Here immunoSEQ multiplex PCR was the method, and the copy in TCRdb shows in-frame clones only, minus some. The sample lists a few hundred thousand clones; about nine tenths were seen once. The source material was memory CD8+ T cells sorted from blood. Specified subset: CD45RO+ cells pooled with CCR7-negative TemRA cells. All receptors derive from a man younger than 35 in good health.

This chain links TRBV27 with TRBJ2-7, with TRBD1 matching 10 bases. The CDR3 contains 16 residues. Germline V gene data show CDR1 as MNHEY and CDR2 as SMNVEV (reference sequence). Losses at the gene ends were 0 bases for V and 5 bases for J; bases not matched to a gene: 7. In nucleotides, the CDR3 is TGTGCCAGCAGTTTATCATTCGGGACAGGGGACCACGAGCAGTACTTC. Residues: CASSLSFGTGDHEQYF.

On this clone: The junction differs from germline at one of its ends, possibly a read error. The rearrangement joins TRBV11-2 to TRBJ2-5, with D uncertain. CDR1 is SGHAT and CDR2 is FQNNGV in the germline V gene. The CDR3 length is 14 residues. This CDR3 reads CASSLEEYQETQYF. DNA of the CDR3: TGTGCCAGCAGCTTAGAGGAGTACCAGGAGACCCAGTACTTC. Variable domain in full (rest from reference TRBV11-2 and TRBJ2-5): EAGVAQSPRYKIIEKRQSVAFWCNPISGHATLYWYQQILGQGPKLLIQFQNNGVVDDSQLPKDRFSAERLKGVDSTLKIQPAKLEDSAVYLCASSLEEYQETQYFGPGTRLLVL.

The J gene is TRBJ2-4, the V gene TRBV2; D uncertain. The germline CDR1 and CDR2 sequences are SNHLY and FYNNEI. The V end was cut by 3 bases, the J end by 0 bases, with 6 bases between. CDR3 length: 14 amino acids. The CDR3 nucleotides read TGTGCCAGCAGTGAGACGTTAGCCAAAAACATTCAGTACTTC. It specifies CASSETLAKNIQYF.

V gene TRBV15 combines with J gene TRBJ2-2; D tentatively fits TRBD1 or TRBD2 (5 bases each). CDR1 is LNHNV, CDR2 YYDKDF, per germline (reference sequence). The CDR3 consists of 15 residues. Trimming removed 4 bases at V and 5 bases at J, with 14 bases between. The DNA of the CDR3 is TGTGCCACCAGCACCTCAGACGGGGCAACCGGGGAGCTGTTTTTT. This codes for CATSTSDGATGELFF.

This clone showed up just once. The chain employs TRBV6-1 and TRBJ2-7, with TRBD2 matching 8 bases. Germline V gene sequence: CDR1 MNHNS, CDR2 SASEGT. Trimming took 2 bases from V and 4 from J; bases not matched to a gene: 10. There are 16 residues in the CDR3. CDR3: CASSEFVGTSVYEQYF. Here the CDR3 DNA reads TGTGCCAGCAGTGAATTTGTAGGGACTAGTGTTTACGAGCAGTACTTC.

The rearrangement uses TRBV10-3 and TRBJ2-7; D remains ambiguous. Trimming took 10 bases from V and 1 from J, leaving 11 bases between them. CDR3 length equals 12 residues. Germline CDR1 reads ENHRY; CDR2 reads SYGVKD. The CDR3 DNA sequence: TGTGCCACCCTCTCGGAGTCCTACGAGCAGTACTTC. Encoded protein: CATLSESYEQYF.

The CDR3 here is CASSWVAGGSYEQYF. For the CDR3, the DNA is TGTGCCAGCAGCTGGGTAGCGGGAGGCTCCTACGAGCAGTACTTC. The chain has TRBV5-5 and TRBJ2-7, with 10 bases aligning to TRBD2. In germline, CDR1 is SGHKS, CDR2 YYEKEE (reference sequence). CDR3 length: 15 amino acids. V lost 3 bases to trimming and J lost 0 bases; unmatched junction nucleotides: 3. Full variable domain (remainder filled in from reference TRBV5-5 and TRBJ2-7): DAGVTQSPTHLIKTRGQQVTLRCSPISGHKSVSWYQQVLGQGPQFIFQYYEKEERGRGNFPDRFSARQFPNYSSELNVNALLLGDSALYLCASSWVAGGSYEQYFGPGTRLTVT.

The chain is built from TRBV7-8 and TRBJ2-3; 13 nucleotides match TRBD2. CDR3 size: 16 residues. After removal of 5 bases from V and 5 bases from J, the junction contained 7 bases not matched to a gene. Germline values: CDR1 SGHVS, CDR2 FQNEAQ. The CDR3 bases are TGTGCCAGCAGCCCCGGACTAGCGGGAGTAAGAGATACGCAGTATTTT. Translated: CASSPGLAGVRDTQYF.

V usage is TRBV6-5 and J usage is TRBJ2-2; D is ambiguous. CDR3 length equals 14 residues. Germline-derived CDR1 and CDR2 are MNHEY and SVGAGI. Trimming pared 0 bases from V and 4 bases from J, leaving 6 bases between. The CDR3 DNA reads as TGTGCCAGCAGTTACTCGAACCCCACCGGGGAGCTGTTTTTT. As protein: CASSYSNPTGELFF.

The genes are TRBV2 and TRBJ2-1; 7 positions match TRBD1. CDR1 SNHLY and CDR2 FYNNEI come from the germline V gene. The junction had 5 bases not matched to a gene; V was cut back by 3 bases and J by 3 bases. The CDR3 is 15 residues long. CDR3 DNA sequence: TGTGCCAGCAGTGAGGTAGGGGGCGTCTACAATGAGCAGTTCTTC. Translated: CASSEVGGVYNEQFF. The whole variable domain, filled in from reference TRBV2 and TRBJ2-1, reads EPEVTQTPSHQVTQMGQEVILRCVPISNHLYFYWYRQILGQKVEFLVSFYNNEISEKSEIFDDQFSVERPDGSNFTLKIRSTKLEDSAMYFCASSEVGGVYNEQFFGPGTRLTVL.

CDR3 nucleotides: TGCGCCAGCAGCCTGCACCGAACTAGCGGGGGCCATCGTAGCTCCTACGAGCAGTACTTC. It specifies CASSLHRTSGGHRSSYEQYF. This rearrangement joins TRBV4-1 to TRBJ2-7; 11 bases are a match to TRBD2. With 4 bases clipped from V and 0 bases from J, the junction kept 17 bases outside the gene matches. The CDR3 is made up of 20 amino acids. The germline gives CDR1 MGHRA, CDR2 YSYEKL.

This rearrangement joins TRBV19 to TRBJ2-6; no firm D call. The CDR3 runs 15 residues. Germline V CDR1 and CDR2: LNHDA, SQIVND (reference sequence). Trimming took off 0 bases at V and 0 bases at J, with 3 bases between the two ends. The DNA for the CDR3 is TGTGCCAGTAGTATAGACCTCTCTGGGGCCAACGTCCTGACTTTC. Amino acid sequence: CASSIDLSGANVLTF.

The rearrangement links TRBV14 to TRBJ2-7, with TRBD2 identical over 7 bases. This CDR3 contains 17 residues. CDR1 and CDR2 from the germline V gene are SGHDN and FVKESK. After removal of 1 base from V and 3 bases from J, the junction contained 12 bases not matched to a gene. The CDR3 region is CASSQAHGSAGDYEQYF. CDR3 DNA sequence: TGTGCCAGCAGCCAAGCCCACGGGTCGGCGGGAGACTACGAGCAGTACTTC.

The chain carries TRBV4-1 and TRBJ1-2, with D hard to call. The CDR3 has 15 residues. CDR1 is MGHRA, CDR2 YSYEKL, per germline. Trimming stripped 0 bases from V and 0 bases from J, with 8 bases between. CDR3 coding DNA: TGCGCCAGCAGCCAAGACGGAGAGTCTAACTATGGCTACACCTTC. Translated, it gives CASSQDGESNYGYTF.

The V gene is TRBV21-1, the J gene TRBJ1-2. TRBV21-1 is reported as a pseudogene. The CDR3 has 16 amino acids. CDR3 DNA sequence: TGTGCCAGCAGCCTCCTTGATGGGGGATCTAACTATGGCTACACCTTC. It translates to CASSLLDGGSNYGYTF.

The J gene is TRBJ2-5, the V gene TRBV5-6; D may be TRBD1 or TRBD2 (5 bases each). Germline values: CDR1 SGHDT, CDR2 YYEEEE. The CDR3 covers 14 residues. V was pared by 1 base and J by 1 base, with 8 bases between. In DNA form, the CDR3 reads TGTGCCAGCAGCTTGTCAGGGACCCAAGAGACCCAGTACTTC. It translates to CASSLSGTQETQYF.

V and J are TRBV6-5 and TRBJ2-2; 8 bases map to TRBD1. CDR3 length: 15 amino acids. The V segment lost 4 bases and the J segment 1 base; nucleotides outside the gene matches: 2. Germline lookup yields CDR1 MNHEY and CDR2 SVGAGI. The DNA of the CDR3 is TGTGCCAGCAGTTGGGACAGGATGAACACCGGGGAGCTGTTTTTT. Protein: CASSWDRMNTGELFF.

The V and J genes are TRBV10-1 and TRBJ2-1; no clear D gene. Germline lookup yields CDR1 WNHNN and CDR2 SYGVQD (reference sequence). The CDR3 consists of 13 residues. V lost 4 bases, J lost 8 bases, and 12 bases lay in between. CDR3 DNA: TGCGCCAGCAGTGTAGACCGGTTGGATGAGCAGTTCTTC. It is translated as CASSVDRLDEQFF.

The chain recombines TRBV2 with TRBJ2-2; D might be TRBD2 (5 bases). Germline V gives CDR1 SNHLY, CDR2 FYNNEI. This CDR3 has 12 residues. V lost 6 bases, J lost 8 bases, and 10 bases lay in between. CDR3 nucleotide sequence: TGTGCCAGCAGGGGAGTAGCAGGGGAGCTGTTTTTT. Translating gives CASRGVAGELFF.

This clone was counted between two and nine times. Other nucleotide sequences from this sample produce the same CDR3. The V and J genes are TRBV9 and TRBJ2-7; TRBD1 agrees at 10 bases. CDR3 length equals 14 residues. Per the germline V gene, CDR1 is SGDLS and CDR2 is YYNGEE. The junction had 6 bases not matched to a gene; V was cut back by 5 bases and J by 4 bases. CDR3 residues: CASSYRGQGYEQYF. In DNA, the CDR3 is TGTGCCAGCAGTTATCGGGGACAGGGGTACGAGCAGTACTTC.

This chain joins TRBV27 and TRBJ1-1; D unclear. The CDR3 sequence is 12 residues long. Germline V lookup: CDR1 MNHEY, CDR2 SMNVEV (reference sequence). The V end lost 5 bases, the J end lost 0 bases, and 4 bases lay between the germline ends. The CDR3 here is CASSDLNTEAFF. The CDR3 nucleotides are TGTGCCAGCAGTGACCTGAACACTGAAGCTTTCTTT.

By sample fraction, this clone is medium-sized (0.01 to 0.1%). Distinct nucleotide sequences in the sample also encode this CDR3. The genes are TRBV13 and TRBJ2-1, with 9 nucleotides matching TRBD2. The CDR3 spans 16 residues. J was trimmed by 7 bases and V by 0 bases; bases with no gene match: 7. In germline, CDR1 is PRHDT, CDR2 FYEKMQ (reference sequence). The CDR3 coding sequence is TGTGCCAGCAGCTTAGGCCGAGGTCTAGCGGGAAATGAGCAGTTCTTC. Its translation is CASSLGRGLAGNEQFF.